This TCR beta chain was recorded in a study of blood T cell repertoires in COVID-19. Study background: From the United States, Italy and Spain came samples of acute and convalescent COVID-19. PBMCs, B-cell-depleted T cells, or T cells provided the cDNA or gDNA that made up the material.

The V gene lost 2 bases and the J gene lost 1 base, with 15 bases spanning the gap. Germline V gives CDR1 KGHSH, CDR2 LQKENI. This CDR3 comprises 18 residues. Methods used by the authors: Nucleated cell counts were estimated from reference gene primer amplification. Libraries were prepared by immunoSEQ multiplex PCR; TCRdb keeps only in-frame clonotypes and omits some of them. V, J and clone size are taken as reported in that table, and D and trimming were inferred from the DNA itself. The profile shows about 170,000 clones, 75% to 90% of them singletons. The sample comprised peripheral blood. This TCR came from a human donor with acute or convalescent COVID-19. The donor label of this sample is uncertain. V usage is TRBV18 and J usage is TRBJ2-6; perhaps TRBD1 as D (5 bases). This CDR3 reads CASSPLDGAGSGANVLTF. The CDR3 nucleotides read TGTGCCAGCTCACCATTGGATGGGGCAGGTTCTGGGGCCAACGTCCTGACTTTC.